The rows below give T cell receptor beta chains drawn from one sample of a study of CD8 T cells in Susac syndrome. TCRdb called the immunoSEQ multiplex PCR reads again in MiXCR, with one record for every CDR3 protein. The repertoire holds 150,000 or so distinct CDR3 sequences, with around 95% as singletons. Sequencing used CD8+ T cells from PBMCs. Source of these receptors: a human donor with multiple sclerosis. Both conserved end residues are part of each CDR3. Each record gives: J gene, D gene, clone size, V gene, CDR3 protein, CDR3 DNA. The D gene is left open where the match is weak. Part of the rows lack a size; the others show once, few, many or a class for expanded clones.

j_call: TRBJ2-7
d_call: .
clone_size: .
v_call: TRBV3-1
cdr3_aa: CASSRYPRVSYEQYF
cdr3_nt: TGTGCCAGCAGTCGTTACCCCAGGGTTTCCTACGAGCAGTACTTC

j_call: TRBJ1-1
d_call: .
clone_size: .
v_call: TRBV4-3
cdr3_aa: CASSQFPSSTEAFF
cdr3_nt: TGCGCCAGCAGCCAGTTCCCCTCGTCCACTGAAGCTTTCTTT

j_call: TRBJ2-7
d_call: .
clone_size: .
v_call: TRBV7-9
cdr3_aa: CASSSGLSYHEQYF
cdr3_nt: TGTGCCAGCAGCTCAGGGCTCAGCTATCACGAGCAGTACTTC

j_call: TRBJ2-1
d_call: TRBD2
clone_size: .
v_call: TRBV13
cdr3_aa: CASSYGLARRNEQFF
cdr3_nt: TGTGCCAGCAGCTACGGACTAGCGAGGAGGAATGAGCAGTTCTTC

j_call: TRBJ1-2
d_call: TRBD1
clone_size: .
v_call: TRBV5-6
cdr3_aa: CASSLDREGYGYTF
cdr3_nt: TGTGCCAGCAGCCTGGACAGGGAGGGCTATGGCTACACCTTC

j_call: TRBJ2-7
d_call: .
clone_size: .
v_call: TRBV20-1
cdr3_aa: CSARDSPRGPLHEQYF
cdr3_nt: TGCAGTGCTAGAGATTCCCCCCGGGGGCCGCTCCACGAGCAGTACTTC

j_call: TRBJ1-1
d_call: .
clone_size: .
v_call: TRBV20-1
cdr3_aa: CSAREMGPMNTEAFF
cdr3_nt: TGCAGTGCTAGAGAAATGGGACCTATGAACACTGAAGCTTTCTTT

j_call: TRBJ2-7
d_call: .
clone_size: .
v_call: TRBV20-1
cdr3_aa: CSARARRGHEQYF
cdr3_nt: TGCAGTGCTAGAGCGCGCAGGGGCCACGAGCAGTACTTC

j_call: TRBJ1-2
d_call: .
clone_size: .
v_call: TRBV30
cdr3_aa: CACPSEINYGYTF
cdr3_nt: TGTGCCTGTCCTTCGGAGATTAACTATGGCTACACCTTC

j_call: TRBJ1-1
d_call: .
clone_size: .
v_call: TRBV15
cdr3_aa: CATATDRGTTSEAFF
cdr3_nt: TGTGCCACCGCTACGGACCGAGGAACCACGTCTGAAGCTTTCTTT

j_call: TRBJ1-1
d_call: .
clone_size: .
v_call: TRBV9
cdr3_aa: CASSVAAQGQAFF
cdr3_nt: TGTGCCAGCAGCGTAGCGGCACAGGGACAAGCTTTCTTT

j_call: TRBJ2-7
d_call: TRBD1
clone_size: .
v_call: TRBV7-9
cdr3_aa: CASSGQASYEQYF
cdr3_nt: TGTGCCAGCAGCGGACAGGCCTCCTACGAGCAGTACTTC

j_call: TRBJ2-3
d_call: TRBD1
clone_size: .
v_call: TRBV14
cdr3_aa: CASSLTGTGTDTQYF
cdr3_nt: TGTGCCAGCAGCCTCACCGGGACAGGCACAGATACGCAGTATTTT

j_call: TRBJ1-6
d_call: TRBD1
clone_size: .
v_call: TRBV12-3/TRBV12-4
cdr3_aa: CASSPKGQGAGSPLHF
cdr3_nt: TGTGCCAGCAGTCCAAAAGGACAGGGGGCAGGTTCACCCCTCCACTTT

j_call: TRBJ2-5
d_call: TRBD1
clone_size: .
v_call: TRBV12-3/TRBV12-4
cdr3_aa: CASSPGGGLETQYF
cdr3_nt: TGTGCCAGCAGCCCAGGGGGCGGATTGGAGACCCAGTACTTC

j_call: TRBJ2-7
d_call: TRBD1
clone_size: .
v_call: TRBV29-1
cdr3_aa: CSVRGDRGYEQYF
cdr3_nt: TGCAGCGTCCGGGGGGACAGGGGCTACGAGCAGTACTTC

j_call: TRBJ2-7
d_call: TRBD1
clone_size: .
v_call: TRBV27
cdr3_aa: CASRIQGPAYEQYF
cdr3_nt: TGTGCCAGCAGGATACAGGGGCCAGCCTACGAGCAGTACTTC

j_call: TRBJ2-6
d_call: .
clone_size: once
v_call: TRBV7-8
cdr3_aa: CASSPPPGKALRSGANVLTF
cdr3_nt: TGTGCCAGCAGCCCTCCCCCAGGCAAAGCCCTACGCTCTGGGGCCAACGTCCTGACTTTC

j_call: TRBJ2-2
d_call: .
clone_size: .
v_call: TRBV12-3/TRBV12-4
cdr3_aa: CASSRGGELFF
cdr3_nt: TGTGCCAGCAGCCGTGGCGGGGAGCTGTTTTTT

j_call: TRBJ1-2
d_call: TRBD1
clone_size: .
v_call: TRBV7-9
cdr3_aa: CASGTGGYTF
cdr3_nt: TGTGCCAGCGGGACAGGCGGCTACACCTTC

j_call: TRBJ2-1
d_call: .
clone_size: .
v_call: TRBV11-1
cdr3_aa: CASSPGSGFSYNEQFF
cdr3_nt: TGTGCCAGCAGCCCGGGGAGCGGGTTCTCCTACAATGAGCAGTTCTTC

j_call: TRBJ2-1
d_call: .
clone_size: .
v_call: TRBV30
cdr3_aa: CAWSPPGEEQFF
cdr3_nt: TGTGCCTGGAGTCCCCCCGGTGAGGAGCAGTTCTTC

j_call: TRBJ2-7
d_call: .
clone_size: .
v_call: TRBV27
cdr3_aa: CASYDGYEQYF
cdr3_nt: TGTGCCAGCTACGACGGTTACGAGCAGTACTTC

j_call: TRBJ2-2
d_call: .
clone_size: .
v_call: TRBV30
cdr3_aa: CAWRARGITGELFF
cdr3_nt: TGTGCCTGGAGGGCCAGGGGAATCACCGGGGAGCTGTTTTTT

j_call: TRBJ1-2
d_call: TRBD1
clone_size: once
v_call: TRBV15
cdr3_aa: CATSSPPGTDYGYTF
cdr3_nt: TGTGCCACCAGCAGTCCCCCCGGGACAGACTATGGCTACACCTTC

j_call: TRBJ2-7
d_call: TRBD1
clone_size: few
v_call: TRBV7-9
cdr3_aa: CASTGQGYEQYF
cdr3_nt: TGTGCCAGCACCGGACAGGGGTACGAGCAGTACTTC

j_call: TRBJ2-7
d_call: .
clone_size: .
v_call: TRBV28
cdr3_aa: CASSTPGTPSYEQYF
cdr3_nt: TGTGCCAGCAGTACTCCCGGGACACCCTCCTACGAGCAGTACTTC

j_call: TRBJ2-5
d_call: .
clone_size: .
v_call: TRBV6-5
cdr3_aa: CASSYRDGQETQYF
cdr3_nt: TGTGCCAGCAGTTACCGGGACGGACAAGAGACCCAGTACTTC

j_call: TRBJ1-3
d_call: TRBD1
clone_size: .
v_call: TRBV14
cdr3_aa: CASSYDRGRNTIYF
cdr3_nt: TGTGCCAGCAGCTACGACAGGGGAAGAAACACCATATATTTT

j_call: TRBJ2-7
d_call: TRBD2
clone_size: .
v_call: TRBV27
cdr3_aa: CASSLSRLAPHSYYEQYF
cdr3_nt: TGTGCCAGCAGTTTATCCCGACTAGCTCCCCATTCCTACTACGAGCAGTACTTC

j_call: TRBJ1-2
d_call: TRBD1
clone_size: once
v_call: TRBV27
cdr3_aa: CASSFYLPGQGPYDGYTF
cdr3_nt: TGTGCCAGCAGTTTCTACCTTCCGGGACAGGGACCCTATGATGGCTACACCTTC

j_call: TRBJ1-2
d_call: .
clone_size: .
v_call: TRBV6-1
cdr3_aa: CASSEKRRFWGYTF
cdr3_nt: TGTGCCAGCAGTGAAAAGCGGAGGTTTTGGGGCTACACCTTC

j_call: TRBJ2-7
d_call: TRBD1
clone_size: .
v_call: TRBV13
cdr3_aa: CASLDRGAPHYEQYF
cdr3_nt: TGTGCCAGCCTGGACAGGGGTGCCCCTCACTACGAGCAGTACTTC

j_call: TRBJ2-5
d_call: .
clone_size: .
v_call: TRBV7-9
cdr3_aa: CASSLPGPSQETQYF
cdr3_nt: TGTGCCAGCAGCTTACCGGGCCCAAGCCAGGAGACCCAGTACTTC

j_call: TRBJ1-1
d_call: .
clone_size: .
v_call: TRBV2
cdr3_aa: CASSGPKNTEAFF
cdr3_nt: TGTGCCAGCTCCGGACCGAAGAACACTGAAGCTTTCTTT

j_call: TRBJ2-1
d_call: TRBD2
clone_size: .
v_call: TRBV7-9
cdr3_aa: CASSLTRTSNEQFF
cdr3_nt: TGTGCCAGCAGCTTAACCCGGACTAGCAATGAGCAGTTCTTC

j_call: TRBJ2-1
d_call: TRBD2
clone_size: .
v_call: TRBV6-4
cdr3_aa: CASSDSGLAGHNEQFF
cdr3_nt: TGTGCCAGCAGTGACTCGGGACTAGCGGGGCACAATGAGCAGTTCTTC

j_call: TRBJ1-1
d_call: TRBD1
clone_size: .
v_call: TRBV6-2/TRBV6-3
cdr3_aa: CASTGQGTKAFF
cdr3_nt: TGTGCCAGCACGGGACAGGGGACGAAAGCTTTCTTT

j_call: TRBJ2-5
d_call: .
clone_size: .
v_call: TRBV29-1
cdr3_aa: CSALSGLTEETQYF
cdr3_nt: TGCAGCGCCTTATCTGGACTGACAGAAGAGACCCAGTACTTC

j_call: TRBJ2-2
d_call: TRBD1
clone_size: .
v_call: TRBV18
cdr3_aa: CASSKAGDRYTGELFF
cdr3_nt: TGTGCCAGCTCTAAGGCCGGGGACAGATACACCGGGGAGCTGTTTTTT

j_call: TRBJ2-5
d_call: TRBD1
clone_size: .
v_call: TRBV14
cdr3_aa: CASSQALTGGRGETQYF
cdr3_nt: TGTGCCAGCAGCCAAGCCCTCACAGGGGGTAGGGGCGAGACCCAGTACTTC

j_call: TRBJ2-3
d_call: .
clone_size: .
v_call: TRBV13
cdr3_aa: CASSLHLLAPTDTQYF
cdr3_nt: TGTGCCAGCAGCCTACATCTACTAGCCCCCACAGATACGCAGTATTTT

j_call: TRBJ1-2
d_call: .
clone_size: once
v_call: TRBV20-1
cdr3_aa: CSARDTNSADGYTF
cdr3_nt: TGCAGTGCTAGAGATACAAACAGCGCCGATGGCTACACCTTC

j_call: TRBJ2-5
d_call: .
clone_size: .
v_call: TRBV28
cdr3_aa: CASSLNGLVETQYF
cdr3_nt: TGTGCCAGCAGTTTGAACGGCTTGGTCGAGACCCAGTACTTC

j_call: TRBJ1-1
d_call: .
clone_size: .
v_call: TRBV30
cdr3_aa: CAWSVSRSEAFF
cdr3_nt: TGTGCCTGGAGTGTATCGCGGTCAGAGGCTTTCTTT

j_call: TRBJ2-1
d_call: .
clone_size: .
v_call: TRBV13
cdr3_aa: CASSWGAGSNEQFF
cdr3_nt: TGTGCCAGCTCCTGGGGAGCAGGGTCCAATGAGCAGTTCTTC

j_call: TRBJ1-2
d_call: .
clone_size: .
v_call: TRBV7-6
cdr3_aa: CASSLAGPTTDGYTF
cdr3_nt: TGTGCCAGCAGCTTAGCGGGCCCCACGACTGATGGCTACACCTTC

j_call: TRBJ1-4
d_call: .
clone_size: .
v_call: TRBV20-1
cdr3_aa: CSAFQGLANEKLFF
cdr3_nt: TGCAGTGCTTTTCAAGGGCTGGCTAATGAAAAACTGTTTTTT

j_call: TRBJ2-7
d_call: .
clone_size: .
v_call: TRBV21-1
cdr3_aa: CASSNGGRAYEQYF
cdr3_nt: TGTGCCAGCAGCAATGGCGGGAGGGCCTACGAGCAGTACTTC